The clone carrying this TCR beta chain has a single count. Clones were read by immunoSEQ multiplex PCR, and TCRdb kept only the in-frame ones, dropping some. Altogether roughly 45,000 clones are present, just under 95% being singletons, with the ten largest covering about 1.6%. Treatment: preoperative locoregional IRX-2 cytokine immunotherapy. Patients received preoperative, locoregional IRX-2 cytokine immunotherapy in a phase Ib study. The data are from a study of preoperative IRX-2 immunotherapy in early breast cancer. The CDR3 contains 15 residues. Trimming removed 5 bases at V and 4 bases at J, with 14 bases between. CDR1 is MDHEN and CDR2 is SYDVKM in the germline V gene.

Here the sequenced sample was tumor tissue, taken after IRX-2 immunotherapy. The sequence derives from a human donor with breast cancer. This chain links TRBV28 with TRBJ2-2; D may be TRBD1 or TRBD2 (5 bases each). CDR3: CASSPGRLVTGELFF. The DNA of the CDR3 is TGTGCCAGCAGTCCGGGACGTCTGGTCACCGGGGAGCTGTTTTTT.